Only one count was recorded for the clone carrying this T cell receptor beta chain. TCRdb recomputed calls from the 5' RACE reads with MiXCR, one row per CDR3 protein. Of approximately 220,000 distinct CDR3 sequences in the sample, around a tenth were seen once. The data were obtained in a study of identical twins. Sequencing was done on a sample of memory (CD45RO+) T cells sorted from blood. The receptor comes from a young woman in good health.

The CDR3 coding sequence is TGTGCCAGCAGCTTGGCCAATGGGTTCTACGAGGAGCAGTACTTC. Translating it yields CASSLANGFYEEQYF. This chain joins TRBV5-5 and TRBJ2-7; D not resolved. This CDR3 has 15 residues. V lost 0 bases and J lost 7, with 17 bases in between. The germline V gene encodes CDR1 SGHKS and CDR2 YYEKEE (reference sequence).